This is a list of T cell receptor beta chains from one sample in a study of OX40 agonist ivuxolimab in advanced cancers. TCRdb's table, derived via immunoSEQ multiplex PCR, lists solely in-frame clones and lacks some. The repertoire holds about 19,000 clones, with 70% to 80% as singletons. This specimen was CD4+ or CD8+ T cells sorted from blood, taken in a trial of the OX40 agonist ivuxolimab. All receptors derive from an adult with an advanced solid tumor such as melanoma, head and neck, liver or kidney cancer. CDR3s include the opening cysteine and the closing phenylalanine or tryptophan. The D gene is left open where the match is weak. Clone size appears in some rows only: once, few, many, or a class for an expanded clone.

V: TRBV12-2; J: TRBJ1-2; size: once; D: -; CDR3: CASRLATSANYGYTF; DNA: TGTGCAAGTCGCTTAGCCACCTCAGCTAACTATGGCTACACCTTC
V: TRBV4-2; J: TRBJ1-5; size: -; D: -; CDR3: CASSQGGNQPQHF; DNA: TGTGCCAGCAGCCAAGGGGGAAATCAGCCCCAGCATTTT
V: TRBV7-9; J: TRBJ1-1; size: -; D: -; CDR3: CASSLGGLLEAFF; DNA: TGTGCCAGCAGCTTAGGAGGACTTTTAGAAGCTTTCTTT
V: TRBV7-9; J: TRBJ2-5; size: -; D: -; CDR3: CASSPGGAQETQYF; DNA: TGTGCCAGCAGCCCTGGGGGAGCCCAAGAGACCCAGTACTTC
V: TRBV29-1; J: TRBJ1-1; size: -; D: TRBD1; CDR3: CSGKVQGTEAFF; DNA: TGCAGCGGCAAGGTACAGGGGACTGAAGCTTTCTTT
V: TRBV4-1; J: TRBJ2-1; size: few; D: TRBD1; CDR3: CASSYRGPISYNEQFF; DNA: TGCGCCAGCAGTTACAGGGGGCCTATCTCCTACAATGAGCAGTTCTTC
V: TRBV25-1; J: TRBJ2-5; size: -; D: -; CDR3: CASSEFPHRTQYF; DNA: TGTGCCAGCAGTGAATTTCCCCATAGGACCCAGTACTTC
V: TRBV5-1; J: TRBJ2-1; size: few; D: -; CDR3: CASSLVAARNEQFF; DNA: TGCGCCAGCAGCTTGGTAGCGGCCAGGAATGAGCAGTTCTTC
V: TRBV6-1; J: TRBJ1-5; size: -; D: -; CDR3: CASSDWGGEDQPQHF; DNA: TGTGCCAGCAGTGACTGGGGGGGCGAGGATCAGCCCCAGCATTTT
V: TRBV9; J: TRBJ2-1; size: -; D: -; CDR3: CASTPGSLYNEQFF; DNA: TGTGCCAGCACCCCGGGGAGCCTCTACAATGAGCAGTTCTTC
V: TRBV28; J: TRBJ2-5; size: -; D: TRBD2; CDR3: CASSTGLHPYF; DNA: TGTGCCAGCAGTACGGGACTACATCCTTACTTC
V: TRBV19; J: TRBJ1-5; size: -; D: -; CDR3: CASLFSDSSNQPQHF; DNA: TGTGCCAGCCTATTTTCGGACAGTAGCAATCAGCCCCAGCATTTT
V: TRBV6-5; J: TRBJ2-6; size: -; D: -; CDR3: CASGGGANVLTF; DNA: TGTGCCAGCGGGGGAGGGGCCAACGTCCTGACTTTC
V: TRBV27; J: TRBJ2-2; size: -; D: -; CDR3: CASSWGGFRAGELFF; DNA: TGTGCCAGCAGTTGGGGTGGGTTTCGGGCCGGGGAGCTGTTTTTT
V: TRBV29-1; J: TRBJ2-4; size: -; D: -; CDR3: CSVGGGAKNIQYF; DNA: TGCAGCGTTGGAGGAGGGGCCAAAAACATTCAGTACTTC
V: TRBV7-9; J: TRBJ2-7; size: medium-sized; D: -; CDR3: CASSLPLTSYEQYF; DNA: TGTGCCAGCAGCTTACCTCTAACTAGCTACGAGCAGTACTTC
V: TRBV6-4; J: TRBJ2-1; size: -; D: TRBD2; CDR3: CASSPTSGGSQAEQFF; DNA: TGTGCCAGCAGTCCGACTAGCGGGGGTTCGCAGGCTGAGCAGTTCTTC
V: TRBV10-3; J: TRBJ1-2; size: -; D: TRBD1; CDR3: CAISGTGGPALGYTF; DNA: TGTGCCATCAGTGGGACAGGGGGCCCCGCCCTTGGCTACACCTTC
V: TRBV30; J: TRBJ1-6; size: hyperexpanded; D: TRBD1; CDR3: CAWSDRTGSLKALHF; DNA: TGTGCCTGGAGTGACAGGACAGGGAGTCTGAAGGCCCTCCACTTT
V: TRBV11-2; J: TRBJ1-2; size: medium-sized; D: -; CDR3: CASSLGGGPYGYTF; DNA: TGTGCCAGCAGCTTAGGGGGAGGGCCCTATGGCTACACCTTC
V: TRBV5-4; J: TRBJ2-7; size: once; D: -; CDR3: CASSLDATPSEQYF; DNA: TGTGCCAGCAGCTTGGATGCGACACCCTCCGAGCAGTACTTC
V: TRBV7-2; J: TRBJ1-5; size: medium-sized; D: -; CDR3: CASSLEGYSNQPQHF; DNA: TGTGCCAGCAGCTTAGAGGGTTATAGCAATCAGCCCCAGCATTTT
V: TRBV6-6; J: TRBJ1-1; size: -; D: -; CDR3: CASSYPPSF; DNA: TGTGCCAGCAGTTACCCCCCTTCCTTT
V: TRBV27; J: TRBJ1-1; size: medium-sized; D: -; CDR3: CASSLGRSGTEAFF; DNA: TGTGCCAGCAGTTTAGGGCGGTCAGGGACTGAAGCTTTCTTT
V: TRBV7-8; J: TRBJ2-5; size: -; D: TRBD2; CDR3: CASSQRGQQETQYF; DNA: TGTGCCAGCAGCCAGCGGGGCCAACAAGAGACCCAGTACTTC
V: TRBV7-9; J: TRBJ1-5; size: -; D: -; CDR3: CASSLSDSSNQPQHF; DNA: TGTGCCAGCAGCTTGTCCGACTCTAGCAATCAGCCCCAGCATTTT
V: TRBV7-3; J: TRBJ2-1; size: -; D: -; CDR3: CASSYGGGTPNEQFF; DNA: TGTGCCAGCAGCTATGGGGGCGGGACCCCCAATGAGCAGTTCTTC
V: TRBV6-5; J: TRBJ2-7; size: medium-sized; D: -; CDR3: CASSADYEQYF; DNA: TGTGCCAGCAGTGCCGATTACGAGCAGTACTTC
V: TRBV9; J: TRBJ1-1; size: few; D: -; CDR3: CASSKGDTAGDTEAFF; DNA: TGTGCCAGCAGCAAAGGGGACACCGCCGGGGACACTGAAGCTTTCTTT
V: TRBV5-1; J: TRBJ2-2; size: -; D: -; CDR3: CASSSGSGELFF; DNA: TGCGCCAGCAGCTCGGGTTCCGGGGAGCTGTTTTTT
V: TRBV5-4; J: TRBJ1-1; size: -; D: TRBD1; CDR3: CASSSTGADTEAFF; DNA: TGTGCCAGCAGCAGCACAGGGGCGGACACTGAAGCTTTCTTT
V: TRBV7-6; J: TRBJ1-2; size: once; D: -; CDR3: CASSLLGAQGYTF; DNA: TGTGCCAGCAGTCTTCTGGGGGCGCAAGGCTACACCTTC
V: TRBV7-9; J: TRBJ2-1; size: -; D: -; CDR3: CASSLAFF; DNA: TGTGCCAGCAGCTTAGCCTTCTTC
V: TRBV5-5; J: TRBJ1-2; size: -; D: TRBD1; CDR3: CASSPERGGLSGYTF; DNA: TGTGCCAGCAGCCCGGAACGAGGGGGCCTATCGGGCTACACCTTC
V: TRBV6-4; J: TRBJ1-1; size: -; D: -; CDR3: CASRRRDTVNTEAFF; DNA: TGTGCCAGCAGACGCCGGGACACAGTGAACACTGAAGCTTTCTTT